A single sample gave rise to the 31 T cell receptor beta chains below, sequenced in a study of shared clonotypes between healthy human individuals. Profiling relied on immunoSEQ multiplex PCR, and the TCRdb table lists in-frame clones only, not all of them. In the table there are 1,400,000 or so clones, roughly 98.5% of which are singletons. Material for sequencing was naive CD4+ T cells sorted from blood. Subset of the sample: CD45RA+ positively selected. These receptor sequences come from a man aged 30 to 45 in good health.

The CDR3 here is CASSLGGDSNQPQHF. The CDR3 DNA follows: TGTGCCAGCAGCTTAGGTGGGGACAGCAATCAGCCCCAGCATTTT. V usage is TRBV11-2 and J usage is TRBJ1-5; the D gene is possibly TRBD1 (5 bases). With 1 base removed from V and 1 base from J, the gap between germline ends came to 8 bases. Germline V lookup: CDR1 SGHAT, CDR2 FQNNGV. This CDR3 is 15 amino acids long.

This chain uses TRBV6-5 with TRBJ2-5; tentatively, D is TRBD2 (6 bases). Germline CDR1 reads MNHEY; CDR2 reads SVGAGI. V was cut by 9 bases and J by 3 bases, with 11 bases left in between. The CDR3 is made up of 12 amino acids. The CDR3 loop reads CASGAGKETQYF. The CDR3, as DNA: TGTGCCAGTGGCGCGGGGAAAGAGACCCAGTACTTC.

The table lists this clone with a count of one. The J gene is TRBJ1-1, the V gene TRBV18; no reliable D call. There are 15 residues in the CDR3. CDR1 and CDR2 from the germline V gene are KGHSH and LQKENI. Trimming took 2 bases from V and 3 from J, leaving 13 bases between them. The CDR3, as DNA: TGTGCCAGCTCACCATGGGCCGGGTCAGACACTGAAGCTTTCTTT. It codes for CASSPWAGSDTEAFF.

The chain uses TRBV5-4 and TRBJ2-7; D tentatively reads TRBD1 or TRBD2 (6 bases each). The CDR3 runs 15 residues. V lost 6 bases to trimming and J lost 3 bases, with 19 bases between them. Looked up from germline, CDR1 is SGHNT and CDR2 is YYREEE (reference sequence). CDR3 nucleotides: TGTGCCAGCACCCGACAACCGGGGGCTAACTACGAGCAGTACTTC. Protein product: CASTRQPGANYEQYF.

This chain connects TRBV5-4 to TRBJ2-1; 8 bases fit TRBD1. The CDR3 sequence is 13 residues long. Trimming cost V 7 bases and J 9 bases; bases outside gene matches: 9. Per the germline V gene, CDR1 is SGHNT and CDR2 is YYREEE (reference sequence). The DNA of the CDR3 is TGTGCCAGCTCGCCGGACAGGGACGGTGAGCAGTTCTTC. The encoded protein is CASSPDRDGEQFF.

This sequence joins TRBV14 and TRBJ1-2; 11 bases are shared with TRBD1. Germline CDR1 is SGHDN and CDR2 is FVKESK. This CDR3 contains 15 residues. Trimming at V came to 3 bases and at J to 4 bases, leaving 4 bases not matched to a gene. The CDR3 coding sequence is TGTGCCAGCAGCCAGGACAGGGGGCGCGCCTATGGCTACACCTTC. Its protein is CASSQDRGRAYGYTF.

The gene calls are TRBV2 and TRBJ2-5; TRBD1 or TRBD2 may be the D gene (5 bases each). V shed 7 bases and J shed 5 bases, with 11 bases lying between them. Per the germline V gene, CDR1 is SNHLY and CDR2 is FYNNEI. This CDR3 contains 12 residues. This CDR3 reads CASTEGWETQYF. The DNA for the CDR3 is TGTGCCAGCACTGAGGGGTGGGAGACCCAGTACTTC.

The rearrangement joins TRBV9 to TRBJ1-2, with no clear D. This CDR3 is 15 amino acids long. The V gene lost 0 bases and the J gene lost 4 bases, with 13 bases spanning the gap. The V gene's germline CDR1 is SGDLS and CDR2 YYNGEE. The CDR3 DNA reads TGTGCCAGCAGCGTAGGGGCCCCCAAATTCTATGGCTACACCTTC. Residues: CASSVGAPKFYGYTF.

The chain is built from TRBV5-1 and TRBJ2-7, with D possibly TRBD2 on 5 matching bases. V was pared by 4 bases and J by 0 bases, with 8 bases between. Germline loops: CDR1 SGHRS, CDR2 YFSETQ. This CDR3 contains 13 residues. CDR3 in DNA: TGCGCCAGCAGCGAAGCGGTCTCCTACGAGCAGTACTTC. Translation gives CASSEAVSYEQYF.

CDR3 residues: CASSVVNPSTDTQYF. The CDR3 nucleotides are TGTGCCAGCAGCGTAGTCAATCCTAGCACAGATACGCAGTATTTT. V is TRBV9 and J is TRBJ2-3; D is unclear. CDR1 is SGDLS, CDR2 YYNGEE, per germline. The CDR3 has 15 residues. Trimming removed 0 bases at V and 0 bases at J, with 8 bases between.

The chain employs TRBV18 and TRBJ2-1; 9 bases align to TRBD2. Germline CDR1 and CDR2: KGHSH and LQKENI. The CDR3 spans 14 residues. The V and J ends lost 8 bases and 1 base, in that order; junction bases with no gene match: 3. The CDR3 nucleotides read TGTGCCAGCCGACTAGCGGATTCCTACAATGAGCAGTTCTTC. The encoded protein is CASRLADSYNEQFF.

V usage is TRBV5-4 and J usage is TRBJ1-2; D call uncertain. The CDR3 covers 14 residues. Germline V gene sequence: CDR1 SGHNT, CDR2 YYREEE (reference sequence). Between the trimmed V and J ends, which lost 3 bases and 0 bases, there was a span of 9 bases. The CDR3 spells CASSSAPPNYGYTF. DNA for the CDR3: TGTGCCAGCAGCTCGGCCCCTCCTAACTATGGCTACACCTTC.

V usage is TRBV18 and J usage is TRBJ1-2, with a possible D match to TRBD1 (5 bases). The CDR3 sequence is 14 residues long. Germline V gives CDR1 KGHSH, CDR2 LQKENI. Trimming stripped 2 bases from V and 5 bases from J, with 12 bases between. The DNA of the CDR3 is TGTGCCAGCTCACCAACAACAGGTGATTATGGCTACACCTTC. It codes for CASSPTTGDYGYTF.

The chain uses TRBV28 and TRBJ2-1, with 12 bases that match TRBD2. J lost 10 bases, V lost 6 bases, and 10 bases had no gene match. Germline CDR1 is MDHEN and CDR2 is SYDVKM. This CDR3 is 15 amino acids long. This chain's CDR3 is CASSPTSGSSWEQFF. The DNA for the CDR3 is TGTGCCAGCAGCCCGACTAGCGGGAGTTCTTGGGAGCAGTTCTTC. Using reference TRBV28 and TRBJ2-1 for the parts outside the CDR3, the full variable domain is DVKVTQSSRYLVKRTGEKVFLECVQDMDHENMFWYRQDPGLGLRLIYFSYDVKMKEKGDIPEGYSVSREKKERFSLILESASTNQTSMYLCASSPTSGSSWEQFFGPGTRLTVL.

The chain couples TRBV28 to TRBJ1-2, with D perhaps TRBD1 (5 bases). The CDR3 consists of 14 residues. Germline V gives CDR1 MDHEN, CDR2 SYDVKM. The V gene lost 3 bases and the J gene lost 4 bases, with 12 bases spanning the gap. The CDR3 DNA follows: TGTGCCAGCAGTTTGTCCTGGGACCCCTATGGCTACACCTTC. Amino acids: CASSLSWDPYGYTF.

This rearrangement joins TRBV5-5 to TRBJ2-2; TRBD1 matches 7 bases. V lost 4 bases to trimming and J lost 5 bases; unmatched junction nucleotides: 8. This CDR3 is built from 15 residues. Germline V lookup: CDR1 SGHKS, CDR2 YYEKEE (reference sequence). The CDR3 DNA reads as TGTGCCAGCAGCATGCTTGCACAGGGGACCGGGGAGCTGTTTTTT. Its translation: CASSMLAQGTGELFF. Full variable domain (remainder filled in from reference TRBV5-5 and TRBJ2-2): DAGVTQSPTHLIKTRGQQVTLRCSPISGHKSVSWYQQVLGQGPQFIFQYYEKEERGRGNFPDRFSARQFPNYSSELNVNALLLGDSALYLCASSMLAQGTGELFFGEGSRLTVL.

The rearrangement joins TRBV5-1 to TRBJ2-5, with unresolved D. CDR1 and CDR2 (germline): SGHRS, YFSETQ. This CDR3 contains 15 residues. The V end lost 0 bases, the J end lost 5 bases, and 14 bases lay between the germline ends. CDR3 amino acids: CASSLAGPDMETQYF. The DNA of the CDR3 is TGCGCCAGCAGCTTGGCCGGTCCCGATATGGAGACCCAGTACTTC.

This chain joins TRBV6-1 and TRBJ2-1; TRBD2 matches 9 bases. The CDR3 is made up of 15 amino acids. J was trimmed by 6 bases and V by 7 bases; bases with no gene match: 10. Per germline, CDR1 MNHNS and CDR2 SASEGT. The chain's CDR3 is CASNGASGLANEQFF. CDR3 coding DNA: TGTGCCAGCAACGGGGCCTCGGGACTAGCCAATGAGCAGTTCTTC.

The genes are TRBV5-4 and TRBJ2-7, with 9 positions matching TRBD1. This CDR3 spans 15 amino acids. The ends lost 4 bases at V and 6 bases at J; junction bases unmatched: 11. Germline CDR1 SGHNT, CDR2 YYREEE (reference sequence). The CDR3 here is CASSLPGQGGREQYF. Written as DNA, the CDR3 is TGTGCCAGCAGCCTACCGGGACAGGGAGGCCGCGAGCAGTACTTC. Full variable domain (outside the CDR3, taken from reference TRBV5-4 and TRBJ2-7): ETGVTQSPTHLIKTRGQQVTLRCSSQSGHNTVSWYQQALGQGPQFIFQYYREEENGRGNFPPRFSGLQFPNYSSELNVNALELDDSALYLCASSLPGQGGREQYFGPGTRLTVT.

The chain uses TRBV10-3 and TRBJ1-1; D gene unclear. V was shortened by 1 base and J by 3 bases, with 6 bases between the two germline ends. Germline V gives CDR1 ENHRY, CDR2 SYGVKD. CDR3 length: 13 amino acids. In DNA form, the CDR3 reads TGTGCCATCAGTGAGTTCTCGGACACTGAAGCTTTCTTT. It yields the protein CAISEFSDTEAFF.

Worth noting for this clone: At one end the junction does not follow the germline gene, possibly because of a read error. The J gene is TRBJ1-5, the V gene TRBV28; D is possibly TRBD1 (5 bases). Germline loops: CDR1 MDHEN, CDR2 SYDVKM. The CDR3 is 12 residues long. The CDR3 DNA follows: TGTGCCAGCAGTCCACCTCTCAGGGCCCGCAATTTT. It codes for CASSPPLRARNF.

V usage is TRBV27 and J usage is TRBJ2-6, with 7 bases matching TRBD1. The junction had 6 bases not matched to a gene; V was cut back by 5 bases and J by 2 bases. The CDR3 runs 16 residues. Germline V gene data show CDR1 as MNHEY and CDR2 as SMNVEV (reference sequence). For the CDR3, the DNA is TGTGCCAGCAGTATTATGACAGGGACTGGGGCCAACGTCCTGACTTTC. It specifies CASSIMTGTGANVLTF.

This clone has a single count. The sample holds other DNA sequences that translate to the same CDR3. The gene calls are TRBV5-1 and TRBJ2-1; D gene uncertain. V was trimmed by 1 base and J by 6 bases, leaving 8 bases between them. Germline V gene data show CDR1 as SGHRS and CDR2 as YFSETQ. The CDR3 consists of 13 residues. In nucleotides, the CDR3 is TGCGCCAGCAGCTTGAACGGTATCAATGAGCAGTTCTTC. Translating gives CASSLNGINEQFF.

The chain links TRBV9 to TRBJ2-7, with 10 bases identical to TRBD1. The CDR3 loop spans 16 amino acids. CDR1 and CDR2 (germline): SGDLS, YYNGEE. V lost 2 bases to trimming and J lost 0 bases; unmatched junction nucleotides: 5. DNA of the CDR3: TGTGCCAGCAGCGTCGCCGGGACAGGGGCCTCCTACGAGCAGTACTTC. Translation: CASSVAGTGASYEQYF.

The rearrangement uses TRBV7-9 and TRBJ2-3; TRBD2 matches at 9 bases. From germline, CDR1 is SEHNR and CDR2 FQNEAQ (reference sequence). CDR3 size: 15 residues. The junction had 2 bases not matched to a gene; V was cut back by 1 base and J by 3 bases. Here the CDR3 DNA reads TGTGCCAGCAGCTTAGGGACTAGCGTAACAGATACGCAGTATTTT. Amino acid sequence: CASSLGTSVTDTQYF. The full variable domain, completed using reference TRBV7-9 and TRBJ2-3, is DTGVSQNPRHKITKRGQNVTFRCDPISEHNRLYWYRQTLGQGPEFLTYFQNEAQLEKSRLLSDRFSAERPKGSFSTLEIQRTEQGDSAMYLCASSLGTSVTDTQYFGPGTRLTVL.

The chain carries TRBV10-2 and TRBJ2-2, with 11 positions matching TRBD2. V gave up 4 bases and J gave up 6 bases; unmatched junction bases: 4. The germline V gene encodes CDR1 WSHSY and CDR2 SAAADI. The CDR3 has 15 amino acids. The CDR3 protein is CASSGLAGRSGELFF. CDR3 DNA sequence: TGCGCCAGCAGTGGACTAGCGGGACGTTCCGGGGAGCTGTTTTTT.

A single count supports this clone. The chain recombines TRBV7-9 with TRBJ2-7; D remains unclear. Germline CDR1 and CDR2: SEHNR and FQNEAQ (reference sequence). The CDR3 runs 17 residues. V was clipped by 1 base and J by 5 bases, with 21 bases between them. The CDR3 protein is CASSLGGGRSLLDEQYF. CDR3 in DNA: TGTGCCAGCAGCTTAGGGGGTGGTCGGTCCCTTCTCGACGAGCAGTACTTC.

This sequence joins TRBV7-9 and TRBJ2-1; D unresolved. Deletions cut 1 base from V and 7 bases from J, with 11 bases between. Germline V gives CDR1 SEHNR, CDR2 FQNEAQ (reference sequence). The CDR3 covers 14 residues. Here the CDR3 DNA reads TGTGCCAGCAGCTTAGTCTCTCTGGGTAATGAGCAGTTCTTC. Protein product: CASSLVSLGNEQFF.

The chain is built from TRBV10-3 and TRBJ2-4, with 11 nucleotides matching TRBD2. The CDR3 is 16 amino acids. Germline-derived CDR1 and CDR2 are ENHRY and SYGVKD. J gave up 7 bases and V 6 bases, and 11 bases lay outside the gene matches. The DNA of the CDR3 is TGTGCCATCAGCCCGGGGCTAGCGGGAGGAGAGAACATTCAGTACTTC. It encodes CAISPGLAGGENIQYF.

The rearrangement uses TRBV7-2 and TRBJ1-5; TRBD1 matches at 8 bases. After removal of 1 base from V and 5 bases from J, the junction contained 7 bases not matched to a gene. The CDR3 spans 16 residues. Germline values: CDR1 SGHTA, CDR2 FQGNSA. The CDR3 sequence is CASSLGGQAYHQPQHF. Written as DNA, the CDR3 is TGTGCCAGCAGCTTAGGGGGACAGGCATATCATCAGCCCCAGCATTTT. Looking up the rest from reference TRBV7-2 and TRBJ1-5 gives the full variable domain: GAGVSQSPSNKVTEKGKDVELRCDPISGHTALYWYRQSLGQGLEFLIYFQGNSAPDKSGLPSDRFSAERTGGSVSTLTIQRTQQEDSAVYLCASSLGGQAYHQPQHFGDGTRLSIL.

The rearrangement uses TRBV29-1 and TRBJ2-5, with 7 nucleotides matching TRBD1. The CDR3 length is 13 residues. Germline CDR1 and CDR2: SQVTM and ANQGSEA. V gave up 4 bases and J gave up 1 base; unmatched junction bases: 3. This CDR3 reads CSVVGDSQETQYF. In DNA, the CDR3 is TGCAGCGTTGTCGGGGACAGCCAAGAGACCCAGTACTTC.